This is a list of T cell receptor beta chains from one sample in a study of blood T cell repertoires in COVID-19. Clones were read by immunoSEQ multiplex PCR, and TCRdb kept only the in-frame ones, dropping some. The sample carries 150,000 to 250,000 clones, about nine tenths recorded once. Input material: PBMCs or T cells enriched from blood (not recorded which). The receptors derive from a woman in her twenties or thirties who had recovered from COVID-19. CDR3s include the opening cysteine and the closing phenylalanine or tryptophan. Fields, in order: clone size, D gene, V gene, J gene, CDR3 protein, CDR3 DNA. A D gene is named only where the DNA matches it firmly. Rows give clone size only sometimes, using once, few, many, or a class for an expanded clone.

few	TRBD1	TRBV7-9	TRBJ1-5	CASSLAAGGFSNQPQHF	TGTGCCAGCAGCTTAGCCGCAGGGGGTTTTAGCAATCAGCCCCAGCATTTT
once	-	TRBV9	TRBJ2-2	CASSVGQTNTGELFF	TGTGCCAGCAGCGTAGGACAGACGAACACCGGGGAGCTGTTTTTT
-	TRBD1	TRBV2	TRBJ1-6	CASSGDRGNSPLHF	TGTGCCAGCAGTGGGGACAGGGGGAATTCACCCCTCCACTTT
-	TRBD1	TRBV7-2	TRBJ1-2	CARRDRDYGYTF	TGTGCCAGAAGGGACAGGGACTATGGCTACACCTTC
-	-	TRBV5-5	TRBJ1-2	CASSLQQDYGYTF	TGTGCCAGCAGCTTGCAACAGGATTATGGCTACACCTTC
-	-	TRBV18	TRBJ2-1	CASSAILNEQFF	TGTGCCAGCTCAGCGATACTGAATGAGCAGTTCTTC
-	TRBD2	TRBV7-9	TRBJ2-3	CASSSGTSGGALVTDTQYF	TGTGCCAGCAGCTCCGGGACTAGCGGGGGGGCCTTGGTCACAGATACGCAGTATTTT
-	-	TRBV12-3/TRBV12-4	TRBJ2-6	CAVRGGANVLTF	TGTGCCGTAAGGGGTGGGGCCAACGTCCTGACTTTC
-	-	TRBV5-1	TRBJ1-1	CASSLGTRILNTEAFF	TGCGCCAGCAGCTTGGGGACACGAATTCTGAACACTGAAGCTTTCTTT
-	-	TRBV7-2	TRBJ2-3	CASSLRSVTDTQYF	TGTGCCAGCAGCTTACGATCGGTCACAGATACGCAGTATTTT
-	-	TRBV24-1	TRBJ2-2	CATSVAFANTGELFF	TGTGCCACCAGTGTAGCCTTCGCGAACACCGGGGAGCTGTTTTTT
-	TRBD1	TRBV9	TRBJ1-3	CASSATGVGTGNTIYF	TGTGCCAGCAGCGCCACAGGGGTCGGAACTGGAAACACCATATATTTT
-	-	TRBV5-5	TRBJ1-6	CASSYGQPLLF	TGTGCCAGCAGCTACGGACAACCTCTACTCTTT
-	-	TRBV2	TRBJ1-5	CASSTGNQPQHF	TGTGCCAGCAGTACAGGGAATCAGCCCCAGCATTTT
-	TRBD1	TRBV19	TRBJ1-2	CASRFEGQLYGYTF	TGTGCCAGTAGGTTTGAGGGACAGTTATATGGCTACACCTTC